This TCR beta chain was documented in a study of T cells expressing NK-cell markers. Study information: Underlying the TCR beta repertoires were sorted CD3+CD56+NKG2C+, CD3+CD56+NKG2C- and CD3+CD56-NKG2C+ T cells. Within the sequenced cohort of eight donors, seven exhibited HCMV seropositivity and one was seronegative. General study points: Of CD8+ T cells, about 1.0-8% belonged to dominant NKG2C+ clonotypes in six donors. In a few donors, these clonotypes also led the CD3+CD56-NKG2C+ fraction.

On this clonotype: Its antigen is currently unknown.

The length of the CDR3 is 13 residues. In germline, CDR1 is MNHEY, CDR2 SMNVEV (reference sequence). TCRdb re-called the 5' RACE reads and shows each CDR3 protein once, DNA omitted. The listing contains roughly 380,000 distinct CDR3 sequences. Specimen: blood T cells: a sorted CD56 or NKG2C T cell subset, CD4+ or CD8+ T cells, or bulk PBMC T cells (not recorded which). The V and J genes are TRBV27 and TRBJ2-3; TCRdb designates TRBD2, a call that cannot be tested without DNA. The sequence came from a man aged 18-70 years in good health. This CDR3 reads CASRSSGGNTQYF.